Below, 14 T cell receptor beta chains from the same sample are listed, as sequenced in a study of shared clonotypes between healthy human individuals. The assay was immunoSEQ multiplex PCR, and TCRdb's table has in-frame clones only and misses some. The top ten hold about 0.13% of the sample, which has some 2,400,000 clones, about 94% seen once. Specimen: naive CD4+ T cells sorted from blood. Noted subset: CD45RA+ positively selected. The receptor set was obtained from a man younger than 35 in good health.

The V and J genes are TRBV13 and TRBJ2-5; D may be TRBD1 or TRBD2 (5 bases each). V was shortened by 1 base and J by 6 bases, with 9 bases between the two germline ends. The CDR3 sequence is 13 residues long. Germline values: CDR1 PRHDT, CDR2 FYEKMQ (reference sequence). The CDR3 bases are TGTGCCAGCAGCTTAGAGGGACGGCAGACCCAGTACTTC. Amino acids: CASSLEGRQTQYF.

The chain employs TRBV5-6 and TRBJ2-5; 13 bases match TRBD2. In germline, CDR1 is SGHDT, CDR2 YYEEEE. The CDR3 length is 15 residues. The V segment lost 4 bases and the J segment 4 bases; nucleotides outside the gene matches: 4. Here the CDR3 reads CASSTGLAGVETQYF. The CDR3 DNA is TGTGCCAGCAGCACCGGACTAGCGGGAGTAGAGACCCAGTACTTC.

The V call is TRBV5-1, the J call TRBJ2-5; D unresolved. This CDR3 contains 16 residues. Germline V gene lookup returns CDR1 SGHRS and CDR2 YFSETQ. V was shortened by 0 bases and J by 2 bases, with 14 bases between the two germline ends. The CDR3 sequence: CASSLGFVNIQETQYF. In DNA, the CDR3 is TGCGCCAGCAGCTTGGGGTTTGTAAATATTCAAGAGACCCAGTACTTC. Based on the CDR3 plus reference TRBV5-1 and TRBJ2-5, the full variable domain is KAGVTQTPRYLIKTRGQQVTLSCSPISGHRSVSWYQQTPGQGLQFLFEYFSETQRNKGNFPGRFSGRQFSNSRSEMNVSTLELGDSALYLCASSLGFVNIQETQYFGPGTRLLVL.

The CDR3 loop reads CASSAVGGREEQYF. The CDR3 nucleotides read TGTGCCAGCAGCGCCGTGGGGGGTCGGGAGGAGCAGTACTTC. This chain links TRBV6-1 with TRBJ2-7; D may be TRBD2 (6 bases). CDR3 length equals 14 residues. Looked up from germline, CDR1 is MNHNS and CDR2 is SASEGT. Trimming removed 6 bases at V and 7 bases at J, with 19 bases between.

The gene calls are TRBV5-4 and TRBJ2-3; TRBD2 matches 12 bases. Germline V lookup: CDR1 SGHNT, CDR2 YYREEE (reference sequence). The CDR3 has 18 amino acids. V lost 0 bases to trimming and J lost 4 bases; unmatched junction nucleotides: 9. DNA for the CDR3: TGTGCCAGCAGCTTGGTCGCATCTAGCGGGAGGGCCGCAGATACGCAGTATTTT. Encoded protein: CASSLVASSGRAADTQYF.

The rearrangement uses TRBV2 and TRBJ1-5, with D possibly TRBD1 on 5 matching bases. The CDR3 covers 14 residues. V dropped 4 bases and J dropped 5 bases, with 12 bases sitting between them. CDR1 SNHLY and CDR2 FYNNEI come from the germline V gene. CDR3 sequence reads: CASSAQGVYQPQHF. The DNA of the CDR3 is TGTGCCAGCAGTGCCCAGGGCGTCTATCAGCCCCAGCATTTT.

The V gene is TRBV4-1, the J gene TRBJ2-5, with D unclear. Trimming took 1 base from V and 4 from J, leaving 10 bases between them. CDR1 is MGHRA and CDR2 is YSYEKL in the germline V gene. CDR3 size: 14 residues. The CDR3 loop reads CASSQALAAETQYF. CDR3 bases: TGCGCCAGCAGCCAAGCCTTAGCTGCAGAGACCCAGTACTTC.

The chain couples TRBV11-2 to TRBJ2-5, with D maybe TRBD2 (5 bases). CDR1 and CDR2 from the germline V gene are SGHAT and FQNNGV. This CDR3 has 13 amino acids. With 4 bases removed from V and 5 bases from J, the gap between germline ends came to 11 bases. As DNA, the CDR3 is TGTGCCAGCAGCTCGGGAAGGGTTGAGACCCAGTACTTC. It translates to CASSSGRVETQYF.

This chain connects TRBV5-4 to TRBJ1-1; maybe TRBD1 (6 bases). Germline assignment: CDR1 SGHNT and CDR2 YYREEE (reference sequence). CDR3 size: 15 residues. The V gene lost 7 bases and the J gene lost 3 bases, with 19 bases spanning the gap. The CDR3 loop is CASQSGGLVDTEAFF. The CDR3 nucleotides read TGTGCCAGCCAAAGCGGGGGGCTGGTAGACACTGAAGCTTTCTTT.

On this clone itself: The same CDR3 can be traced to other DNA sequences in this sample. This chain uses TRBV27 with TRBJ1-5; a possible D gene is TRBD1 (5 bases). The CDR3 spans 15 residues. In germline, CDR1 is MNHEY, CDR2 SMNVEV (reference sequence). V lost 2 bases and J lost 2, with 10 bases in between. CDR3 sequence: CASSLAQGGNQPQHF. The DNA of the CDR3 is TGTGCCAGCAGTTTAGCCCAGGGTGGCAATCAGCCCCAGCATTTT.

This clone has a single count. The chain has TRBV9 and TRBJ2-1; TRBD2 matches 14 bases. Germline CDR1 and CDR2: SGDLS and YYNGEE. After removal of 3 bases from V and 7 bases from J, the junction contained 6 bases not matched to a gene. The CDR3 spans 16 residues. CDR3 sequence reads: CASSGGTSGSLNEQFF. DNA of the CDR3: TGTGCCAGCAGCGGAGGGACTAGCGGGAGTTTGAATGAGCAGTTCTTC.

The J gene is TRBJ1-3, the V gene TRBV29-1; D call uncertain. Germline V gene lookup returns CDR1 SQVTM and CDR2 ANQGSEA. V lost 3 bases and J lost 0, with 9 bases in between. The CDR3 spans 14 residues. CDR3 amino acids: CSVETVGSGNTIYF. For the CDR3, the DNA is TGCAGCGTTGAGACCGTAGGCTCTGGAAACACCATATATTTT.

The chain is built from TRBV5-1 and TRBJ2-5; maybe TRBD2 (6 bases). The V end was cut by 2 bases, the J end by 5 bases, with 19 bases between. CDR1 and CDR2 from the germline V gene are SGHRS and YFSETQ. The CDR3 is made up of 16 amino acids. CDR3 loop: CASSLPDGGLVETQYF. In DNA, the CDR3 is TGCGCCAGCAGCTTACCCGACGGGGGTTTGGTGGAGACCCAGTACTTC.

This chain joins TRBV19 and TRBJ1-6; D perhaps matches TRBD1 (6 bases). The CDR3 totals 17 residues. Germline loops: CDR1 LNHDA, CDR2 SQIVND (reference sequence). Trimming cost V 6 bases and J 0 bases, with 15 bases left between them. The CDR3 DNA is TGTGCCAGTAGGGGAGGGCAGGGGAGCTCCTATAATTCACCCCTCCACTTT. Residues: CASRGGQGSSYNSPLHF.